One T cell receptor beta chain is described in this entry. The data are from a study of CD8 T cells in Susac syndrome. The RNA, about 0.45 to 1 ug, was put through reverse transcription using random hexamers. Using its own MiXCR run on the immunoSEQ multiplex PCR reads, TCRdb lists one record per CDR3 protein. The sample holds some 200,000 distinct CDR3 sequences, about 95% seen once. The germline V gene has CDR1 SGDLS and CDR2 YYNGEE. The V and J ends lost 3 bases and 0 bases respectively, with 13 bases between them. CDR3 length: 15 residues. The source material was CD8+ T cells from PBMCs. The chain couples TRBV9 to TRBJ2-7; either TRBD1 or TRBD2 may fit D (5 bases each). The receptor was isolated from a human donor with Susac syndrome. The CDR3, as DNA: TGTGCCAGCAGCGCCGGGACGACAAGCTCCTACGAGCAGTACTTC. Amino acid sequence: CASSAGTTSSYEQYF.